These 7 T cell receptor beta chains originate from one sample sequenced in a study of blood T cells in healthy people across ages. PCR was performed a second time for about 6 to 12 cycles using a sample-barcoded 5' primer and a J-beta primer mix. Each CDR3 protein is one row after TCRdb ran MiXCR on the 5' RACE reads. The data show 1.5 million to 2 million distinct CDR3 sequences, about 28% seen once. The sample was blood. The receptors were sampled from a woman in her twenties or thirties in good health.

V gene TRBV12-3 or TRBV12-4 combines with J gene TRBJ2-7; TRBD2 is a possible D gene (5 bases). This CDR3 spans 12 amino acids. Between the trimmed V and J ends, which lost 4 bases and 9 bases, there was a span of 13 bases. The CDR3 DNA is TGTGCCAGCAGTTCCGAGTTCGAGGGGCAGTACTTC. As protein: CASSSEFEGQYF.

CDR3 DNA: TGTGCCAGCAGCTCAGGAATAGCGGGGGGCCTCACAGATACGCAGTATTTT. This codes for CASSSGIAGGLTDTQYF. This chain joins TRBV11-2 and TRBJ2-3; 10 bases are a match to TRBD2. CDR3 length: 17 residues. Germline values: CDR1 SGHAT, CDR2 FQNNGV. The V and J ends lost 4 bases and 2 bases, in that order; junction bases with no gene match: 9.

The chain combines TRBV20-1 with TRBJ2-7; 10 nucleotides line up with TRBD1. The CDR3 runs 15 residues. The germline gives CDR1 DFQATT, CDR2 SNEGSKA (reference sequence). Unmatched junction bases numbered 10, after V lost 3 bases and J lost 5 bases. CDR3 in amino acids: CSARNPGTGEDEQYF. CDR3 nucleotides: TGCAGTGCTAGGAACCCCGGGACAGGGGAAGACGAGCAGTACTTC.

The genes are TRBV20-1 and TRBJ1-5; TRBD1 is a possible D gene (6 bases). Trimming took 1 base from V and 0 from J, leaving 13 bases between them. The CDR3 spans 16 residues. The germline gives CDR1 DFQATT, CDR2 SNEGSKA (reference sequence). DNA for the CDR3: TGCAGTGCTAGAGCATCGACAGGTACTAGCAATCAGCCCCAGCATTTT. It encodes CSARASTGTSNQPQHF.

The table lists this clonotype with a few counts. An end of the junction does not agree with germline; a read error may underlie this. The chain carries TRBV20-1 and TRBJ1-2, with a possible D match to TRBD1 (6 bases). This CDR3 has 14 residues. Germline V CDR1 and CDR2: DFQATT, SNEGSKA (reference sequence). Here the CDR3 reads CSARDRGRNCGYTF. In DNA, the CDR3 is TGCAGTGCTAGAGACAGGGGACGGAACTGTGGCTACACCTTC.

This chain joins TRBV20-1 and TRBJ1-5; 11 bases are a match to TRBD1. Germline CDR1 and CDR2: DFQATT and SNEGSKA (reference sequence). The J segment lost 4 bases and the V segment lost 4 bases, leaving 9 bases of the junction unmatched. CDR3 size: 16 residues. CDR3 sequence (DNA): TGCAGTGCTACCTACCCTGGGACAGGGGGAAATCAGCCCCAGCATTTT. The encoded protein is CSATYPGTGGNQPQHF.

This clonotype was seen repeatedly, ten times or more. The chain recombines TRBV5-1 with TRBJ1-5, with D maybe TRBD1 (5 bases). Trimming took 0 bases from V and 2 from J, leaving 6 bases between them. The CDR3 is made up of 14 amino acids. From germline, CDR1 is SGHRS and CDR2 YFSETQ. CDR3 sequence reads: CASSLGDGNQPQHF. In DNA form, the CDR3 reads TGCGCCAGCAGCTTGGGGGACGGCAATCAGCCCCAGCATTTT.